The present entry profiles one T cell receptor beta chain with its context. This clonotype has a count of ten or more. The antigen it binds to is not known. Per-nucleotide qualities are absent, and no much larger clonotype sits a single base away. The junction shows trimming of 7 bases on V and 0 bases on J, plus 4 bases between the germline ends. Including cysteine and phenylalanine, the CDR3 has 13 amino acids. Solely the CDR3 DNA is kept, with 39 bases framed from the first base. Lymph node samples were obtained from the axillary draining lymph nodes of breast cancer patients. The sample belongs to a study of breast tumors, draining lymph nodes, adjacent tissues (dated by TCRdb to the mid-2010s). Background on the whole study: TCR beta repertoires were compared across tumor, adjacent nontumor tissue and axillary lymph nodes obtained from breast cancer patients. The study was designed to assess the relationships and possible T-cell exchange between tumor, surrounding tissue and draining lymph node repertoires in human breast cancer.

The full study reports these points: Tumors showed preferential V and J gene usage, and their T-cell repertoire diversity fell below that of lymph nodes yet above that of nontumor tissue. A scenario in which most tumor T cells derive from the lymph node and then expand within tumor tissue was judged to be consistent with the data. Rather than being directly demonstrated, the conclusion that tumor T cells originate in lymph nodes was presented as consistent with a hypothesis. The similarity between tumor and nontumor tissue repertoires was significantly greater in luminal-like breast cancer than in basal-like breast cancer.

Sequencing was performed on an Illumina HiSeq 2000. TCR beta chain libraries were generated through multiplex PCR amplification. High-throughput sequencing was used to analyze the amplified TCR beta chain products. The public reads were reprocessed in TCRdb via fastp at Q25 and MiXCR, keeping in-frame beta chains. Records with the same CDR3 protein are collapsed into one entry carrying the most frequent genes and DNA. The sample table lists approximately 230,000 distinct CDR3 sequences, under 40% of them with a count of one. The top ten clonotypes cover about 3.9% of the sample. Rearrangement joined TRBV12-3 or TRBV12-4 to TRBJ2-6, with the D gene uncertain. The receptor comes from a female donor with breast cancer. Some clones in this sample may be carry-over from other donors' samples. The specimen was axillary lymph node tissue. The sequenced DNA is TGTGCCAGCACTGTCTCTGGGGCCAACGTCCTGACTTTC. Its translation reads: CASTVSGANVLTF.